Sequencing of this TCR beta chain was carried out in a study of blood T cells in healthy people across ages. Study results and limitations: Among long-lived donors, naive CD4+ cells were more numerous and diversity higher than in aged donors. Observed TCR beta diversity showed a strong correlation with the percentage of naive T cells as measured by flow cytometry.

The authors ran a second PCR of about 6 to 11 cycles using a sample-barcoded 5' primer and a J-beta primer mix. Every molecule of cDNA carried a tag from a template-switch adaptor with 12 random nucleotides. Each CDR3 protein gets one entry after TCRdb re-called the 5' RACE reads with MiXCR. The data show some 1,800,000 distinct CDR3 sequences, with roughly two fifths seen just once and about 21% held by the top ten. The CDR3 sequence is 13 residues long. V lost 3 bases to trimming and J lost 8 bases, with 13 bases between them. This clonotype was detected a few times. Its antigen is currently unknown.

The sequenced material came from blood. V gene TRBV12-3 or TRBV12-4 combines with J gene TRBJ1-2; no clear D gene. The sequence derives from a human donor in good health. The CDR3 loop reads CASSFWALGGYTF. CDR3 bases: TGTGCCAGCAGTTTTTGGGCCCTAGGCGGCTACACCTTC.